A single sample gave rise to the 13 T cell receptor beta chains below, sequenced in a study of OX40 agonist ivuxolimab in advanced cancers. Data came from immunoSEQ multiplex PCR; TCRdb stores just in-frame clones and leaves some out. The data contain around 94,000 clones, 70% to 90% of them seen just once; the ten biggest clones take up 3.5% to 4%. The material sequenced was CD4+ or CD8+ T cells sorted from blood, taken in a trial of the OX40 agonist ivuxolimab. Receptors were obtained from an adult with an advanced solid tumor such as melanoma, head and neck, liver or kidney cancer.

V and J are TRBV27 and TRBJ2-7, with 10 bases matching TRBD2. V lost 5 bases, J lost 4 bases, and 8 bases stayed unmatched. The CDR3 has 15 residues. Germline V lookup: CDR1 MNHEY, CDR2 SMNVEV (reference sequence). The CDR3 bases are TGTGCCAGCAGTCCCGTAGCGGGAGGTTTTTACGAGCAGTACTTC. It encodes CASSPVAGGFYEQYF.

This clone was detected once. The V and J genes are TRBV6-5 and TRBJ2-7; TRBD2 might be the D (6 bases). Germline V gives CDR1 MNHEY, CDR2 SVGAGI. V lost 7 bases to trimming and J lost 4 bases, with 8 bases between them. CDR3 size: 11 residues. The CDR3 protein is CASTGGYEQYF. DNA of the CDR3: TGTGCCAGCACCGGAGGGTACGAGCAGTACTTC.

J is TRBJ1-4 and V is TRBV25-1; D gene ambiguous. Germline CDR1 and CDR2: MGHDK and SYGVNS. The CDR3 contains 15 residues. Trimming took off 1 base at V and 7 bases at J, with 13 bases between the two ends. Written as DNA, the CDR3 is TGTGCCAGCAGTGAATTAAGTCAGCCCAGTGAAAAACTGTTTTTT. Protein sequence: CASSELSQPSEKLFF.

This clone was seen just once. This chain joins TRBV4-3 and TRBJ2-7; tentative D call: TRBD1 (5 bases). CDR1 and CDR2 from the germline V gene are LGHNA and YSLEER. This CDR3 has 14 amino acids. Deletions cut 4 bases from V and 4 bases from J, with 14 bases between. CDR3 in amino acids: CASSPGPGIYEQYF. The CDR3 DNA reads TGCGCCAGCAGCCCCGGGCCAGGGATTTACGAGCAGTACTTC.

The chain combines TRBV25-1 with TRBJ2-5; the D call may be TRBD1 or TRBD2 (6 bases each). Trimming took off 2 bases at V and 4 bases at J, with 8 bases between the two ends. CDR3 length: 13 residues. Germline V CDR1 and CDR2: MGHDK, SYGVNS. CDR3 sequence: CASSEGGRETQYF. The DNA for the CDR3 is TGTGCCAGCAGTGAAGGGGGGCGAGAGACCCAGTACTTC.

The chain combines TRBV7-9 with TRBJ2-1, with TRBD2 identical over 7 bases. Per germline, CDR1 SEHNR and CDR2 FQNEAQ (reference sequence). The CDR3 sequence is 14 residues long. After removal of 2 bases from V and 9 bases from J, the junction contained 7 bases not matched to a gene. The CDR3 sequence: CASSLMAGATEQFF. CDR3 nucleotides: TGTGCCAGCAGCTTAATGGCGGGAGCGACTGAGCAGTTCTTC.

This chain uses TRBV5-1 with TRBJ1-5, with D perhaps matching TRBD1 (6 bases). CDR3 length: 15 amino acids. V lost 0 bases to trimming and J lost 5 bases, with 12 bases between them. In germline, CDR1 is SGHRS, CDR2 YFSETQ. The CDR3 DNA sequence: TGCGCCAGCAGCTTGGAGGGGGGGCTGGATCAGCCCCAGCATTTT. Protein: CASSLEGGLDQPQHF.

This CDR3 is CASSGGIGTEAFF. CDR3 in DNA: TGTGCCAGCTCGGGGGGTATCGGCACTGAAGCTTTCTTT. This chain links TRBV11-2 with TRBJ1-1, with D tentatively TRBD1 (5 bases). The germline gives CDR1 SGHAT, CDR2 FQNNGV. Trimming took 8 bases from V and 4 from J, leaving 14 bases between them. The CDR3 covers 13 residues.

CDR3 sequence reads: CASSLGGAPRETQYF. The CDR3 nucleotides read TGTGCCAGCAGCTTAGGCGGGGCCCCCCGGGAGACCCAGTACTTC. This chain connects TRBV11-3 to TRBJ2-5, with D possibly matching TRBD2 (6 bases). Trimming removed 1 base from V and 5 bases from J, with 14 bases in between. Germline lookup yields CDR1 SGHNT and CDR2 YENEEA. The CDR3 has 15 amino acids.

The chain combines TRBV28 with TRBJ1-1, with D unclear. The CDR3 spans 12 residues. Trimming cost V 2 bases and J 5 bases, with 6 bases left between them. Germline CDR1 and CDR2: MDHEN and SYDVKM. CDR3 coding DNA: TGTGCCAGCAGTTTAGAGGGAACTGAAGCTTTCTTT. Amino acids: CASSLEGTEAFF.

A word on this clone: This same CDR3 is encoded by further DNA sequences in the sample. The gene calls are TRBV5-1 and TRBJ1-1; D not certain. This CDR3 has 14 residues. In germline, CDR1 is SGHRS, CDR2 YFSETQ. Deletions cut 4 bases from V and 1 base from J, with 11 bases between. The chain's CDR3 is CASSLDRQNTEAFF. The DNA for the CDR3 is TGCGCCAGCAGCCTCGACCGACAGAACACTGAAGCTTTCTTT.

The chain is built from TRBV6-1 and TRBJ2-3; D gene ambiguous. V was trimmed by 1 base and J by 3 bases, leaving 8 bases between them. This CDR3 has 14 amino acids. Germline CDR1 and CDR2: MNHNS and SASEGT. In DNA, the CDR3 is TGTGCCAGCAGTGAAGGGCCGAATACAGATACGCAGTATTTT. Protein: CASSEGPNTDTQYF.

The V call is TRBV10-2, the J call TRBJ2-2, with unresolved D. Germline-derived CDR1 and CDR2 are WSHSY and SAAADI. The CDR3 extends over 17 amino acids. Between the trimmed V and J ends, which lost 6 bases and 3 bases, there was a span of 20 bases. CDR3 sequence (DNA): TGCGCCAGCAGCCCGGATGAACTAAGACTGGACACCGGGGAGCTGTTTTTT. Its translation is CASSPDELRLDTGELFF.